This T cell receptor (beta chain) was sequenced during a study of long-term antiretroviral therapy in people with HIV. Version v3.0 of the immunoSEQ assay was performed at survey level. Measured with immunoSEQ multiplex PCR; TCRdb has only the in-frame clones, and not every one. This table has under 20,000 clones, about 95% appearing once. Per the germline V gene, CDR1 is SGHDT and CDR2 is YYEEEE. Trimming shortened V by 2 bases and J by 7 bases, and 9 bases separated the two germline ends. The CDR3 loop spans 12 amino acids. This clone came up a few times. Its specificity is unknown. The samples, holding roughly 0.9-11 million cryopreserved PBMC, were thawed before DNA extraction was carried out. General study points: Pre-ART expanded clones dominated the repertoire at every time point.

The J gene is TRBJ1-1, the V gene TRBV5-6; maybe TRBD1 (5 bases). The material sequenced was unsorted PBMCs, taken approximately 6.4 years after starting antiretroviral therapy. The TCR sequence derives from a woman aged 45-65 years with HIV. CDR3 sequence: CASSFREIEAFF. In DNA, the CDR3 is TGTGCCAGCAGCTTCAGGGAGATTGAAGCTTTCTTT. Based on the CDR3 plus reference TRBV5-6 and TRBJ1-1, the full variable domain is DAGVTQSPTHLIKTRGQQVTLRCSPKSGHDTVSWYQQALGQGPQFIFQYYEEEERQRGNFPDRFSGHQFPNYSSELNVNALLLGDSALYLCASSFREIEAFFGQGTRLTVV.